These 25 T cell receptor beta chains share one sample of origin, sequenced in a study of cytomegalovirus exposure and HLA in healthy donors. PCR used 60 Vbeta primers and 13 Jbeta primers. Clones were read by immunoSEQ multiplex PCR, and TCRdb kept only the in-frame ones, dropping some. Found here are about 150,000 clones, around 9.7% of them singletons; the top ten hold about 1.9%. The sample comprised PBMCs. Source of these receptors: a man aged 45-65 years in good health and CMV-seronegative.

This clone was seen a handful of times. This chain links TRBV7-2 with TRBJ2-5, with TRBD1 matching 7 bases. CDR1 is SGHTA, CDR2 FQGNSA, per germline. The CDR3 is 14 amino acids. The trim removed 3 bases at V and 4 bases at J, leaving 5 bases unmatched. This chain's CDR3 is CASSFDRGRETQYF. The CDR3 coding sequence is TGTGCCAGCAGCTTCGATAGGGGGCGAGAGACCCAGTACTTC.

The chain joins TRBV10-2 to TRBJ2-7; 8 bases fit TRBD1. This CDR3 contains 14 residues. V trimming: 6 bases; J trimming: 4 bases; junction bases outside the gene matches: 8. Germline-derived CDR1 and CDR2 are WSHSY and SAAADI. The DNA of the CDR3 is TGCGCCAGCAGCCGAGGGACAGGCCCTTACGAGCAGTACTTC. This translates into CASSRGTGPYEQYF.

This clone was found a few times. The chain is built from TRBV28 and TRBJ1-3; D unclear. The CDR3 has 16 amino acids. The V end was cut by 4 bases, the J end by 4 bases, with 17 bases between. Per the germline V gene, CDR1 is MDHEN and CDR2 is SYDVKM. CDR3 in amino acids: CASSSPQVLKGNTIYF. For the CDR3, the DNA is TGTGCCAGCAGTTCCCCGCAGGTTTTAAAGGGAAACACCATATATTTT. Filled out from reference TRBV28 and TRBJ1-3, the complete variable domain reads DVKVTQSSRYLVKRTGEKVFLECVQDMDHENMFWYRQDPGLGLRLIYFSYDVKMKEKGDIPEGYSVSREKKERFSLILESASTNQTSMYLCASSSPQVLKGNTIYFGEGSWLTVV.

The chain combines TRBV2 with TRBJ2-1; 15 bases line up with TRBD2. V lost 4 bases to trimming and J lost 7 bases; unmatched junction nucleotides: 2. Germline CDR1 and CDR2: SNHLY and FYNNEI. There are 15 residues in the CDR3. The CDR3 DNA sequence: TGTGCCAGCAGTGTTGGACTAGCGGGAGGGAATGAGCAGTTCTTC. It encodes CASSVGLAGGNEQFF.

This clone was counted a few times. This rearrangement joins TRBV7-8 to TRBJ1-2; 10 bases fit TRBD1. J lost 6 bases, V lost 3 bases, and 7 bases had no gene match. CDR3 length equals 15 residues. The V gene's germline CDR1 is SGHVS and CDR2 FQNEAQ. The CDR3 DNA reads TGTGCCAGCAGCTTGTGGGACAGGGGTAAGGATGGCTACACCTTC. Translated, it gives CASSLWDRGKDGYTF.

The chain combines TRBV2 with TRBJ2-1; 12 bases match TRBD2. The length of the CDR3 is 16 residues. The V segment lost 4 bases and the J segment 9 bases; nucleotides outside the gene matches: 10. Germline V gene data show CDR1 as SNHLY and CDR2 as FYNNEI. This CDR3 reads CASSVSSGRASGEQFF. In DNA, the CDR3 is TGTGCCAGCAGTGTCTCTAGCGGGAGGGCCTCTGGTGAGCAGTTCTTC.

This clone was seen only a few times. The rearrangement links TRBV10-1 to TRBJ2-1; 10 bases are a match to TRBD1. There are 16 residues in the CDR3. With V trimmed by 3 bases and J by 8 bases, 10 bases remained unmatched. The V gene's germline CDR1 is WNHNN and CDR2 SYGVQD (reference sequence). DNA of the CDR3: TGCGCCAGCAGTGACACCGGGACAGGGGTTTTAGATGAGCAGTTCTTC. It translates to CASSDTGTGVLDEQFF.

The chain carries TRBV10-3 and TRBJ1-6; 7 bases are a match to TRBD1. The CDR3 consists of 14 residues. The V gene end was trimmed by 3 bases and the J gene end by 7 bases; junction bases not matched to a gene: 3. CDR1 and CDR2 (germline): ENHRY, SYGVKD. The CDR3 nucleotides read TGTGCCATCAGTGACGACAGGGTAAATTCACCCCTCCACTTT. Its protein product is CAISDDRVNSPLHF.

This clone was observed a few times. This chain joins TRBV6-4 and TRBJ1-6; 9 nucleotides agree with TRBD1. CDR3 size: 14 residues. J gave up 5 bases and V 6 bases, and 2 bases lay outside the gene matches. Per the germline V gene, CDR1 is MRHNA and CDR2 is SNTAGT. The CDR3, as DNA: TGTGCCAGCAGGGACAGGGGTAATAATTCACCCCTCCACTTT. As protein: CASRDRGNNSPLHF.

This clone has a handful of counts. The V and J genes are TRBV7-2 and TRBJ1-2; D might be TRBD1 (5 bases). CDR1 and CDR2 from the germline V gene are SGHTA and FQGNSA. The V gene lost 5 bases and the J gene lost 4 bases, with 11 bases spanning the gap. There are 13 residues in the CDR3. The CDR3 DNA sequence: TGTGCCAGCAGCAAAGACAGCCTCTATGGCTACACCTTC. Translating gives CASSKDSLYGYTF. Full variable domain (remainder filled in from reference TRBV7-2 and TRBJ1-2): GAGVSQSPSNKVTEKGKDVELRCDPISGHTALYWYRQSLGQGLEFLIYFQGNSAPDKSGLPSDRFSAERTGGSVSTLTIQRTQQEDSAVYLCASSKDSLYGYTFGSGTRLTVV.

In its sample, this clone was seen a few times. The genes are TRBV30 and TRBJ1-5; D unclear. V lost 2 bases and J 3 bases, leaving 8 bases between the germline ends. The CDR3 covers 13 residues. CDR1 and CDR2 from the germline V gene are GTSNPN and SVGIG (reference sequence). CDR3 sequence: CAWSLQVNQPQHF. The CDR3 DNA reads as TGTGCCTGGAGTCTGCAGGTCAATCAGCCCCAGCATTTT.

The chain carries TRBV30 and TRBJ1-5, with D unresolved. CDR1 is GTSNPN and CDR2 is SVGIG in the germline V gene (reference sequence). The V gene lost 2 bases and the J gene lost 6 bases, with 17 bases spanning the gap. The CDR3 extends over 15 amino acids. The CDR3 loop is CAWSSVRVTTQPQHF. The DNA of the CDR3 is TGTGCCTGGAGTAGTGTTCGGGTCACGACTCAGCCCCAGCATTTT.

There are a few counts of this clone. The rearrangement joins TRBV6-4 to TRBJ1-2; D ambiguous. Germline CDR1 MRHNA, CDR2 SNTAGT. The CDR3 length is 11 residues. The V end was cut by 4 bases, the J end by 4 bases, with 4 bases between. CDR3 coding DNA: TGTGCCAGCAGTGCCGGCTATGGCTACACCTTC. Protein: CASSAGYGYTF.

The rearrangement uses TRBV19 and TRBJ2-5; tentative D call: TRBD1 (6 bases). Between the trimmed V and J ends, which lost 6 bases and 3 bases, there was a span of 11 bases. This CDR3 contains 13 residues. Per germline, CDR1 LNHDA and CDR2 SQIVND (reference sequence). The CDR3 reads CASRQGREETQYF. CDR3 nucleotides: TGTGCCAGTAGGCAGGGGCGGGAAGAGACCCAGTACTTC.

This clone showed up just a few times. This chain uses TRBV5-4 with TRBJ2-3; D remains ambiguous. Germline CDR1 is SGHNT and CDR2 is YYREEE (reference sequence). V lost 3 bases, J lost 2 bases, and 7 bases lay in between. The length of the CDR3 is 13 residues. The CDR3: CASSSTYTDTQYF. In DNA form, the CDR3 reads TGTGCCAGCAGCTCGACATACACAGATACGCAGTATTTT.

The sample holds a few counts of this clone. The rearrangement uses TRBV7-9 and TRBJ2-2; TRBD1 aligns across 7 bases. CDR1 is SEHNR, CDR2 FQNEAQ, per germline (reference sequence). The junction had 5 bases not matched to a gene; V was cut back by 5 bases and J by 2 bases. This CDR3 has 15 residues. The CDR3 here is CASSRDRVNTGELFF. CDR3 coding DNA: TGTGCCAGCAGCCGGGACAGAGTCAACACCGGGGAGCTGTTTTTT. The entire variable domain, with the rest obtained from reference TRBV7-9 and TRBJ2-2, is as follows: DTGVSQNPRHKITKRGQNVTFRCDPISEHNRLYWYRQTLGQGPEFLTYFQNEAQLEKSRLLSDRFSAERPKGSFSTLEIQRTEQGDSAMYLCASSRDRVNTGELFFGEGSRLTVL.

The chain joins TRBV6-1 to TRBJ1-4, with 9 bases matching TRBD1. The V and J ends lost 6 bases and 6 bases, in that order; junction bases with no gene match: 5. Germline lookup yields CDR1 MNHNS and CDR2 SASEGT. The CDR3 length is 14 residues. The CDR3 DNA reads as TGTGCCAGCAGGGAACAGGGGGCGTATGAAAAACTGTTTTTT. The encoded protein is CASREQGAYEKLFF.

This chain connects TRBV30 to TRBJ1-1, with a tentative D call TRBD1 (5 bases). The CDR3 runs 15 residues. CDR1 is GTSNPN and CDR2 is SVGIG in the germline V gene (reference sequence). Trimming removed 0 bases at V and 11 bases at J, with 22 bases between. This CDR3 is CAWSVSSSGAGKAFF. The CDR3 nucleotides are TGTGCCTGGAGTGTATCCAGTTCTGGGGCAGGGAAGGCTTTCTTT. Filled out from reference TRBV30 and TRBJ1-1, the complete variable domain reads SQTIHQWPATLVQPVGSPLSLECTVEGTSNPNLYWYRQAAGRGLQLLFYSVGIGQISSEVPQNLSASRPQDRQFILSSKKLLLSDSGFYLCAWSVSSSGAGKAFFGQGTRLTVV.

This clone was seen more than once but under ten times. The gene calls are TRBV13 and TRBJ2-7; no firm D call. CDR3 length: 13 residues. Looked up from germline, CDR1 is PRHDT and CDR2 is FYEKMQ (reference sequence). V lost 5 bases to trimming and J lost 2 bases, with 10 bases between them. CDR3 DNA sequence: TGTGCCAGCAGCGCCAGACTTACCTACGAGCAGTACTTC. Translation gives CASSARLTYEQYF.

This clone was observed a handful of times. The rearrangement links TRBV19 to TRBJ1-6, with D perhaps TRBD1 (6 bases). Per the germline V gene, CDR1 is LNHDA and CDR2 is SQIVND (reference sequence). This CDR3 contains 15 residues. V lost 4 bases and J 4 bases, leaving 11 bases between the germline ends. The CDR3 sequence: CASSTIGGYNSPLHF. The CDR3 DNA sequence: TGTGCCAGTAGTACTATAGGGGGTTATAATTCACCCCTCCACTTT. Full variable domain (rest looked up from reference TRBV19 and TRBJ1-6): DGGITQSPKYLFRKEGQNVTLSCEQNLNHDAMYWYRQDPGQGLRLIYYSQIVNDFQKGDIAEGYSVSREKKESFPLTVTSAQKNPTAFYLCASSTIGGYNSPLHFGNGTRLTVT.

This clone was picked up a small number of times. The rearrangement links TRBV11-2 to TRBJ1-1, with D possibly being TRBD1 (5 bases). Per germline, CDR1 SGHAT and CDR2 FQNNGV. Trimming removed 1 base from V and 4 bases from J, with 10 bases in between. This CDR3 is 14 amino acids long. The CDR3 coding sequence is TGTGCCAGCAGCTTAGTACAGGCAGGCACTGAAGCTTTCTTT. It is translated as CASSLVQAGTEAFF.

This rearrangement joins TRBV5-1 to TRBJ2-3, with D perhaps matching TRBD2 (6 bases). Trimming stripped 1 base from V and 2 bases from J, with 11 bases between. CDR1 and CDR2 from the germline V gene are SGHRS and YFSETQ. This CDR3 region has 15 residues. The CDR3 DNA reads as TGCGCCAGCAGCTTGCGGGGGATTTTCACAGATACGCAGTATTTT. It specifies CASSLRGIFTDTQYF.

This clone was seen a handful of times. The gene calls are TRBV7-9 and TRBJ2-7, with 13 bases aligning to TRBD2. Trimming at V came to 7 bases and at J to 0 bases, leaving 12 bases not matched to a gene. Per the germline V gene, CDR1 is SEHNR and CDR2 is FQNEAQ (reference sequence). This CDR3 has 18 residues. The DNA for the CDR3 is TGTGCCAGCACCCAACGGGGGACTAGCGGGACCTTCTCCTACGAGCAGTACTTC. Amino acid sequence: CASTQRGTSGTFSYEQYF.

Only a few counts were recorded for this clone. V is TRBV5-1 and J is TRBJ1-1; D uncertain. There are 14 residues in the CDR3. V was trimmed by 4 bases and J by 4 bases, leaving 14 bases between them. The germline V gene has CDR1 SGHRS and CDR2 YFSETQ. The CDR3 region is CASSARGEVTEAFF. The CDR3 nucleotides are TGCGCCAGCAGCGCGCGGGGAGAGGTCACTGAAGCTTTCTTT.

This chain joins TRBV19 and TRBJ1-5; 9 positions match TRBD1. V was clipped by 5 bases and J by 4 bases; unmatched bases: 6. The germline CDR1 and CDR2 sequences are LNHDA and SQIVND (reference sequence). The CDR3 totals 15 residues. CDR3 protein: CASSPWGTGNQPQHF. The CDR3 DNA is TGTGCCAGTAGTCCTTGGGGGACAGGGAATCAGCCCCAGCATTTT.